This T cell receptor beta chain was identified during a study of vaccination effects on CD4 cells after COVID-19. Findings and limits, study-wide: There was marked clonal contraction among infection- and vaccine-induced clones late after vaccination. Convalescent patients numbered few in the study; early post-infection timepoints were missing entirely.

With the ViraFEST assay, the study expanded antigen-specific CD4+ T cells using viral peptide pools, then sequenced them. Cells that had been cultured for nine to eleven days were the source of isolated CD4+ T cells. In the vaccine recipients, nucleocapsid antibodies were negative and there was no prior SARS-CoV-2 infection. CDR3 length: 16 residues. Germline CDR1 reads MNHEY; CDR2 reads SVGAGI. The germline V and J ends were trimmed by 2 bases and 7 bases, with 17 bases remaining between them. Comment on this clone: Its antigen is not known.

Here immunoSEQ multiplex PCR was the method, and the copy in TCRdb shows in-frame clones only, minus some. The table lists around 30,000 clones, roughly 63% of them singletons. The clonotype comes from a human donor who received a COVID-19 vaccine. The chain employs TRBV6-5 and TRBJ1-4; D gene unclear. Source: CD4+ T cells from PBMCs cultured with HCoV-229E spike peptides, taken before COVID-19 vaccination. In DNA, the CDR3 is TGTGCCAGCAGTTACCGTCCGGAAGGGCGGAGTGAAAAACTGTTTTTT. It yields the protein CASSYRPEGRSEKLFF.